The 28 T cell receptor beta chains listed next were all sequenced from one sample in a study of response to subunit inactivated influenza vaccine. Each CDR3 protein is one row after TCRdb ran MiXCR on the RT-PCR reads. This sample has some 500,000 distinct CDR3 sequences, with 13% found just once. The sequenced sample was PBMCs from blood, obtained 45 days after vaccination. Receptors originate from a man aged 50 or older who received an inactivated influenza vaccine.

This clonotype was recorded at least ten times. J is TRBJ2-5 and V is TRBV20-1; 7 bases align to TRBD2. The V gene's germline CDR1 is DFQATT and CDR2 SNEGSKA (reference sequence). The length of the CDR3 is 15 residues. The CDR3 here is CSPSPSGGTQETQYF. CDR3 DNA: TGCAGCCCATCCCCCTCGGGGGGAACCCAAGAGACCCAGTACTTC.

In its sample, this clonotype was seen a few times. The chain combines TRBV6-2 or TRBV6-3 with TRBJ2-5, with TRBD1 identical over 10 bases. The CDR3 is 15 amino acids. V shed 1 base and J 5 bases; nucleotides not matched to a gene: 4. Germline V lookup: CDR1 MNHEY, CDR2 SVGEGT. The CDR3 reads CASSYWDRGSETQYF. In nucleotides, the CDR3 is TGTGCCAGCAGTTACTGGGACAGGGGTTCGGAGACCCAGTACTTC.

This clonotype was seen ten or more times. This chain uses TRBV12-3 or TRBV12-4 with TRBJ1-1; no reliable D call. The CDR3 is 13 amino acids. V lost 0 bases and J lost 5, with 7 bases in between. CDR3 protein: CASSLALRTEAFF. The CDR3 nucleotides read TGTGCCAGCAGTTTAGCGCTAAGAACTGAAGCTTTCTTT.

The chain has TRBV5-1 and TRBJ2-1; D is uncertain. Trimming pared 5 bases from V and 7 bases from J, leaving 13 bases between. This CDR3 is 13 amino acids long. The germline V gene encodes CDR1 SGHRS and CDR2 YFSETQ. CDR3: CASRDGNGNEQFF. Here the CDR3 DNA reads TGCGCCAGCAGGGACGGAAATGGGAATGAGCAGTTCTTC.

This clonotype was counted a few times. The V gene is TRBV3-1, the J gene TRBJ2-7, with 8 bases identical to TRBD2. V gave up 1 base and J gave up 7 bases; unmatched junction bases: 9. Germline CDR1 is LGHDT and CDR2 is YNNKEL (reference sequence). This CDR3 has 15 amino acids. CDR3 nucleotides: TGTGCCAGCAGCCAAGGTAATAGCGGGACGAGAGAGCAGTACTTC. Translated: CASSQGNSGTREQYF.

This clonotype was seen just once. The chain recombines TRBV4-2 with TRBJ2-5, with D hard to call. Germline CDR1 and CDR2: LGHNA and YNFKEQ. Trimming shortened V by 0 bases and J by 2 bases, and 10 bases separated the two germline ends. The CDR3 has 15 amino acids. For the CDR3, the DNA is TGTGCCAGCAGCCAAGAGGCCCGTGTTCAAGAGACCCAGTACTTC. Amino acid sequence: CASSQEARVQETQYF.

This clonotype came up many times. This rearrangement joins TRBV12-3 or TRBV12-4 to TRBJ2-2; D ambiguous. The CDR3 runs to 14 residues. The germline V and J ends were trimmed by 2 bases and 1 base, with 5 bases remaining between them. The CDR3 nucleotides are TGTGCCAGCAGTTTATTGGGGAACACCGGGGAGCTGTTTTTT. Translated, it gives CASSLLGNTGELFF.

This chain uses TRBV5-1 with TRBJ2-3; TRBD1 matches 10 bases. The V and J ends lost 4 bases and 4 bases, in that order; junction bases with no gene match: 9. This CDR3 is 16 amino acids long. CDR1 is SGHRS and CDR2 is YFSETQ in the germline V gene. Here the CDR3 reads CASSARTGGGADTQYF. CDR3 DNA sequence: TGCGCCAGCAGCGCGAGGACAGGGGGTGGGGCAGATACGCAGTATTTT.

This clonotype was detected many times. The chain recombines TRBV29-1 with TRBJ2-2; 10 bases map to TRBD1. Trimming took 7 bases from V and 6 from J; bases not matched to a gene: 14. The CDR3 length is 16 residues. Germline-derived CDR1 and CDR2 are SQVTM and ANQGSEA. The CDR3 reads CSDWDRGSYSPGELFF. The CDR3 DNA is TGCAGCGATTGGGACAGGGGATCTTATAGCCCCGGGGAGCTGTTTTTT.

This clonotype appeared a few times. The chain carries TRBV11-3 and TRBJ2-1; D gene ambiguous. The CDR3 extends over 14 amino acids. Germline lookup yields CDR1 SGHNT and CDR2 YENEEA. The V end was cut by 5 bases, the J end by 0 bases, with 8 bases between. The DNA for the CDR3 is TGTGCCAGCAGCCCCGCGCACTCCTACAATGAGCAGTTCTTC. It encodes CASSPAHSYNEQFF.

CDR3 DNA: TGTGCCAGCAGCTTCCTCCGGGACAGGGCAATCACTAACTATGGCTACACCTTC. This codes for CASSFLRDRAITNYGYTF. The chain links TRBV11-2 to TRBJ1-2; TRBD1 matches 9 bases. The J segment lost 0 bases and the V segment lost 3 bases, leaving 11 bases of the junction unmatched. Germline CDR1 SGHAT, CDR2 FQNNGV. The CDR3 is 18 amino acids.

This clonotype has a count of ten or more. The chain has TRBV7-2 and TRBJ2-7, with 8 bases that match TRBD1. CDR1 SGHTA and CDR2 FQGNSA come from the germline V gene. The V and J ends lost 5 bases and 1 base, in that order; junction bases with no gene match: 7. The CDR3 consists of 15 residues. CDR3 DNA sequence: TGTGCCAGCAGCATAACCGGGACAGGATCCTACGAGCAGTACTTC. Protein sequence: CASSITGTGSYEQYF.

The chain links TRBV25-1 to TRBJ1-1; the D is unclear. CDR3 length: 15 amino acids. Germline CDR1 reads MGHDK; CDR2 reads SYGVNS. Trimming took off 6 bases at V and 2 bases at J, with 16 bases between the two ends. CDR3 sequence reads: CASRSSDGLNTEAFF. The DNA of the CDR3 is TGTGCCAGCAGGTCGTCGGACGGTCTAAACACTGAAGCTTTCTTT.

This clonotype turned up a few times. The chain employs TRBV7-2 and TRBJ2-1; a possible D gene is TRBD1 (6 bases). This CDR3 comprises 15 residues. CDR1 and CDR2 from the germline V gene are SGHTA and FQGNSA. With 7 bases removed from V and 8 bases from J, the gap between germline ends came to 21 bases. The CDR3 bases are TGTGCCAGCAACCCGCTCCGGACAGCCTTAGATGAGCAGTTCTTC. As protein: CASNPLRTALDEQFF.

This clonotype has just a few counts. This chain connects TRBV20-1 to TRBJ2-7; D is unresolved. This CDR3 contains 14 residues. Germline V lookup: CDR1 DFQATT, CDR2 SNEGSKA (reference sequence). The V and J ends lost 8 bases and 0 bases respectively, with 17 bases between them. CDR3: CSPKATMNSYEQYF. In nucleotides, the CDR3 is TGCAGTCCAAAGGCGACGATGAACTCCTACGAGCAGTACTTC.

The chain links TRBV4-2 to TRBJ1-5; 7 positions match TRBD1. CDR1 is LGHNA, CDR2 YNFKEQ, per germline. Trimming at V came to 1 base and at J to 2 bases, leaving 2 bases not matched to a gene. The CDR3 has 15 residues. DNA of the CDR3: TGTGCCAGCAGCCAAGGTGACAGGGGCAATCAGCCCCAGCATTTT. Translated: CASSQGDRGNQPQHF.

This clonotype was picked up a small number of times. The rearrangement joins TRBV7-2 to TRBJ2-3, with 9 bases identical to TRBD1. The CDR3 is 15 amino acids. The germline V gene encodes CDR1 SGHTA and CDR2 FQGNSA. After removal of 5 bases from V and 5 bases from J, the junction contained 8 bases not matched to a gene. CDR3 nucleotide sequence: TGTGCCAGCAGCCGCGGACAGGGGAGGGGAGATACGCAGTATTTT. It encodes CASSRGQGRGDTQYF.

This clonotype was counted only a few times. This rearrangement joins TRBV6-1 to TRBJ2-7, with 16 bases identical to TRBD2. The length of the CDR3 is 18 residues. The trim removed 5 bases at V and 2 bases at J, leaving 9 bases unmatched. Germline CDR1 MNHNS, CDR2 SASEGT. The CDR3 coding sequence is TGTGCCAGCAGTATTGGGACTAGCGGGGGGGCTTTTACCTACGAGCAGTACTTC. Residues: CASSIGTSGGAFTYEQYF.

This clonotype was recorded many times. The rearrangement uses TRBV29-1 and TRBJ2-1; the D gene is possibly TRBD2 (5 bases). This CDR3 has 12 residues. Looked up from germline, CDR1 is SQVTM and CDR2 is ANQGSEA. The V end lost 0 bases, the J end lost 7 bases, and 7 bases lay between the germline ends. The CDR3 nucleotides are TGCAGCGTTGAAGATTCGGGGAATGAGCAGTTCTTC. Its protein product is CSVEDSGNEQFF.

CDR3 sequence reads: CASSLVITGAYEQYF. CDR3 in DNA: TGTGCCAGCAGCTTAGTTATTACGGGGGCCTACGAGCAGTACTTC. The chain has TRBV7-2 and TRBJ2-7; weak D call: TRBD2 (6 bases). Germline V lookup: CDR1 SGHTA, CDR2 FQGNSA. The CDR3 has 15 residues. Trimming removed 1 base at V and 2 bases at J, with 12 bases between.

This clonotype was counted only a few times. The chain joins TRBV24-1 to TRBJ2-2; 8 bases match TRBD2. This CDR3 is 14 amino acids long. Unmatched junction bases numbered 3, after V lost 5 bases and J lost 5 bases. The germline gives CDR1 KGHDR, CDR2 SFDVKD. The CDR3 loop is CATSGSGNTGELFF. The CDR3 region has the DNA TGTGCCACCAGTGGTAGCGGGAATACCGGGGAGCTGTTTTTT.

This clonotype was seen more than once but under ten times. The rearrangement uses TRBV9 and TRBJ1-3; no clear D gene. V lost 4 bases, J lost 8 bases, and 16 bases lay in between. The CDR3 runs to 14 residues. Germline values: CDR1 SGDLS, CDR2 YYNGEE. The CDR3 DNA follows: TGTGCCAGCAGCCCCCGTTACGGCGAGGACACCATATATTTT. Its translation is CASSPRYGEDTIYF.

This clonotype was recorded a few times. This chain links TRBV5-1 with TRBJ2-2, with TRBD2 identical over 7 bases. The length of the CDR3 is 16 residues. Germline V gene data show CDR1 as SGHRS and CDR2 as YFSETQ. The V and J ends lost 0 bases and 2 bases, in that order; junction bases with no gene match: 4. The CDR3 coding sequence is TGCGCCAGCAGCTTGGTTGCGGGAGATAACACCGGGGAGCTGTTTTTT. Translation: CASSLVAGDNTGELFF. Looking up the rest from reference TRBV5-1 and TRBJ2-2 gives the full variable domain: KAGVTQTPRYLIKTRGQQVTLSCSPISGHRSVSWYQQTPGQGLQFLFEYFSETQRNKGNFPGRFSGRQFSNSRSEMNVSTLELGDSALYLCASSLVAGDNTGELFFGEGSRLTVL.

The chain joins TRBV5-6 to TRBJ2-1; the D gene is possibly TRBD1 (6 bases). CDR3 length: 17 residues. Trimming took 0 bases from V and 0 from J, leaving 13 bases between them. Germline lookup yields CDR1 SGHDT and CDR2 YYEEEE. The CDR3 DNA reads as TGTGCCAGCAGCTTGGGCTTCCAGGGGAGCTCCTACAATGAGCAGTTCTTC. This sequence encodes CASSLGFQGSSYNEQFF.

This clonotype has a handful of counts. This sequence joins TRBV5-5 and TRBJ2-3; 11 bases map to TRBD1. The V segment lost 0 bases and the J segment 4 bases; nucleotides outside the gene matches: 1. Germline V gene lookup returns CDR1 SGHKS and CDR2 YYEKEE (reference sequence). This CDR3 has 15 residues. The CDR3 here is CASSLVGQGADTQYF. CDR3 sequence (DNA): TGTGCCAGCAGCTTGGTGGGACAGGGGGCAGATACGCAGTATTTT.

This clonotype was seen only a few times. The rearrangement links TRBV5-1 to TRBJ2-1; 8 positions match TRBD2. The CDR3 spans 15 residues. Losses at the gene ends were 0 bases for V and 7 bases for J; bases not matched to a gene: 6. The V gene's germline CDR1 is SGHRS and CDR2 YFSETQ. This chain's CDR3 is CASSLDTGGQNEQFF. The CDR3 DNA is TGCGCCAGCAGCTTGGATACGGGGGGGCAGAATGAGCAGTTCTTC.

In this sample, this clonotype turned up many times. The J gene is TRBJ2-1, the V gene TRBV20-1; 11 bases map to TRBD2. V lost 7 bases and J lost 7; bases outside the gene matches: 12. This CDR3 has 15 residues. Germline V gives CDR1 DFQATT, CDR2 SNEGSKA (reference sequence). The CDR3 DNA is TGCAGTGTCCCACCCTTAGCGGGGGGGCGGAATGAGCAGTTCTTC. Encoded protein: CSVPPLAGGRNEQFF.

This clonotype came up a few times. The chain has TRBV4-1 and TRBJ2-7, with D perhaps given as TRBD1 or TRBD2 (6 bases each). The length of the CDR3 is 17 residues. V lost 0 bases to trimming and J lost 2 bases, with 17 bases between them. In germline, CDR1 is MGHRA, CDR2 YSYEKL. The CDR3 sequence is CASSQDEATRGTYEQYF. The CDR3 DNA sequence: TGCGCCAGCAGCCAAGATGAGGCGACTAGGGGGACCTACGAGCAGTACTTC.